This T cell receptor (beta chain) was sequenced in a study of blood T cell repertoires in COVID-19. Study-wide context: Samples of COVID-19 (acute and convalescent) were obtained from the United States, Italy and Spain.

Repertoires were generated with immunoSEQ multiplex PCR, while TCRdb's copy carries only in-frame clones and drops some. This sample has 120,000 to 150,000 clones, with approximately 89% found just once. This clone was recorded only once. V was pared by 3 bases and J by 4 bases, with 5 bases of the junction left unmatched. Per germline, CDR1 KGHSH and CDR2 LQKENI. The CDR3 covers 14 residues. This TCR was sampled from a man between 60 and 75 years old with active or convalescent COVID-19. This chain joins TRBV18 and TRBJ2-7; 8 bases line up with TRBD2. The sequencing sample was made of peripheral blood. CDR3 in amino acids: CASSPGLGLYEQYF. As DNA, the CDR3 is TGTGCCAGCTCACCGGGACTAGGGCTGTACGAGCAGTACTTC.